Below, 19 T cell receptor beta chains from the same sample are listed, as sequenced in a study of spatial heterogeneity in lung cancer. Documented time point: blood at routine non-recurrence follow-up after resection. Whole RNA obtained from tumor, nontumor lung or frozen PBMC underwent sequencing without sorting. TCRdb re-called the 5' RACE reads through MiXCR, storing one row per CDR3 protein. The table has about 26,000 distinct CDR3 sequences, around 6% seen once. The sample was PBMCs, taken at follow-up. The receptors were gathered from a male donor with early-stage non-small cell lung cancer.

A few counts support this clonotype. The chain uses TRBV12-3 or TRBV12-4 and TRBJ1-1; 7 positions match TRBD1. The CDR3 sequence is 14 residues long. Trimming cost V 3 bases and J 5 bases; bases outside gene matches: 6. CDR3 sequence (DNA): TGTGCCAGCAGTTTGAAACAGGGGAGTACTGAAGCTTTCTTT. Amino acid sequence: CASSLKQGSTEAFF.

The CDR3 DNA sequence: TGTGCCAGCAGCCAAGATCTCCCCGGGAGGGCTCGGTCCTACGAGCAGTACGTC. This gives the protein CASSQDLPGRARSYEQYV. This sequence joins TRBV4-2 and TRBJ2-7, with TRBD2 matching 8 bases. The germline CDR1 and CDR2 sequences are LGHNA and YNFKEQ. This CDR3 is built from 18 residues. V lost 0 bases and J lost 1; bases outside the gene matches: 11.

This chain joins TRBV20-1 and TRBJ1-2; a weak D match, TRBD1 (6 bases). Germline V gives CDR1 DFQATT, CDR2 SNEGSKA (reference sequence). This CDR3 has 15 residues. V dropped 7 bases and J dropped 1 base, with 19 bases sitting between them. The CDR3 loop reads CSGGSDGTYNYGYTF. The CDR3 DNA sequence: TGCAGTGGGGGGTCAGACGGGACATATAACTATGGCTACACCTTC.

The chain combines TRBV6-5 with TRBJ2-5; 7 bases map to TRBD1. From germline, CDR1 is MNHEY and CDR2 SVGAGI. The CDR3 covers 17 residues. V was pared by 0 bases and J by 2 bases, with 9 bases of the junction left unmatched. The CDR3 sequence: CASSYSSEGGPQETQYF. The CDR3 DNA reads TGTGCCAGCAGTTACTCGAGCGAAGGGGGCCCGCAAGAGACCCAGTACTTC.

This clonotype was seen many times. The rearrangement uses TRBV29-1 and TRBJ2-2; D is unclear. This CDR3 contains 15 residues. The V end lost 3 bases, the J end lost 0 bases, and 11 bases lay between the germline ends. CDR1 is SQVTM, CDR2 ANQGSEA, per germline. The CDR3 region is CSVDNWRSNTGELFF. In nucleotides, the CDR3 is TGCAGCGTTGATAATTGGCGGTCGAACACCGGGGAGCTGTTTTTT.

There are a few counts of this clonotype. J is TRBJ2-1 and V is TRBV12-3 or TRBV12-4; 7 nucleotides agree with TRBD1. V gave up 6 bases and J gave up 0 bases; unmatched junction bases: 8. The CDR3 consists of 16 residues. The CDR3: CASRGQTRISYNEQFF. DNA of the CDR3: TGTGCCAGCAGGGGACAGACACGTATCTCCTACAATGAGCAGTTCTTC.

The genes are TRBV29-1 and TRBJ2-7; D unresolved. The CDR3 sequence is 12 residues long. V was shortened by 4 bases and J by 3 bases, with 10 bases between the two germline ends. Per the germline V gene, CDR1 is SQVTM and CDR2 is ANQGSEA. This CDR3 reads CSVVVVGYEQYF. The DNA of the CDR3 is TGCAGCGTTGTTGTGGTGGGCTACGAGCAGTACTTC.

This clonotype was recorded at least ten times. The chain is built from TRBV6-5 and TRBJ1-6; 9 nucleotides line up with TRBD1. This CDR3 is built from 14 residues. V lost 7 bases and J lost 6; bases outside the gene matches: 4. The germline CDR1 and CDR2 sequences are MNHEY and SVGAGI. In DNA, the CDR3 is TGTGCCAGCAACCTACAGGGGGCTAATTCACCCCTCCACTTT. This codes for CASNLQGANSPLHF.

This clonotype was observed at least ten times. The chain carries TRBV5-1 and TRBJ1-3; TRBD1 is a possible D gene (6 bases). Germline assignment: CDR1 SGHRS and CDR2 YFSETQ. V was pared by 4 bases and J by 4 bases, with 12 bases between. The CDR3 is 14 amino acids. CDR3 sequence reads: CASSPGTTGNTIYF. The CDR3 DNA reads TGCGCCAGCAGCCCTGGGACAACCGGAAACACCATATATTTT.

The J gene is TRBJ1-1, the V gene TRBV10-3; 8 nucleotides line up with TRBD1. This CDR3 is 15 amino acids long. V shed 3 bases and J 4 bases; nucleotides not matched to a gene: 7. Looked up from germline, CDR1 is ENHRY and CDR2 is SYGVKD. CDR3 bases: TGTGCCATCAGTGAAGGGCAGGGGGCGGGCACTGAAGCTTTCTTT. Amino acids: CAISEGQGAGTEAFF.

The gene calls are TRBV5-1 and TRBJ2-2; D possibly matches TRBD1 or TRBD2 (5 bases each). Per the germline V gene, CDR1 is SGHRS and CDR2 is YFSETQ. The CDR3 has 14 amino acids. V was cut by 2 bases and J by 4 bases, with 9 bases left in between. The CDR3 loop reads CASSFGDGTGELFF. CDR3 in DNA: TGCGCCAGCAGCTTTGGGGACGGCACCGGGGAGCTGTTTTTT.

This clonotype was observed many times. The chain couples TRBV12-3 or TRBV12-4 to TRBJ1-5; D gene ambiguous. The CDR3 contains 13 residues. V was cut by 6 bases and J by 6 bases, with 12 bases left in between. The CDR3: CASSLSGTQPQHF. The CDR3, as DNA: TGTGCCAGCAGCCTCTCGGGTACTCAGCCCCAGCATTTT.

This clonotype was detected a few times. The rearrangement links TRBV6-2 or TRBV6-3 to TRBJ2-7, with D perhaps assigned TRBD1 or TRBD2 (5 bases each). Germline CDR1 reads MNHEY; CDR2 reads SVGEGT. V lost 5 bases and J lost 5, with 16 bases in between. The CDR3 loop spans 14 amino acids. CDR3 sequence (DNA): TGTGCCAGCAGTCACCCCAACGGGGCCCACGAGCAGTACGTC. This codes for CASSHPNGAHEQYV.

This clonotype was seen at least ten times. The V gene is TRBV19, the J gene TRBJ2-3; TRBD2 matches at 10 bases. Germline assignment: CDR1 LNHDA and CDR2 SQIVND (reference sequence). With 10 bases clipped from V and 2 bases from J, the junction kept 15 bases outside the gene matches. The CDR3 extends over 17 amino acids. CDR3 region: CATDAGDSGRYTDTQYF. Written as DNA, the CDR3 is TGTGCCACAGATGCTGGGGATAGCGGGAGGTACACAGATACGCAGTATTTT.

This chain uses TRBV6-2 or TRBV6-3 with TRBJ2-5, with 14 bases matching TRBD2. In germline, CDR1 is MNHEY, CDR2 SVGEGT. V gave up 2 bases and J gave up 5 bases; unmatched junction bases: 7. This CDR3 contains 17 residues. CDR3 sequence reads: CASSYGTSGGGQETQYF. DNA for the CDR3: TGTGCCAGCAGTTACGGGACTAGCGGGGGAGGCCAGGAGACCCAGTACTTC.

This clonotype has ten or more counts. The CDR3 here is CASSPTAWGTEAFF. CDR3 coding DNA: TGTGCCAGCAGCCCGACAGCTTGGGGCACTGAAGCTTTCTTT. This rearrangement joins TRBV7-8 to TRBJ1-1, with D possibly matching TRBD1 (5 bases). The CDR3 length is 14 residues. CDR1 is SGHVS and CDR2 is FQNEAQ in the germline V gene. Trimming stripped 5 bases from V and 4 bases from J, with 14 bases between.

This clonotype occurred a few times. V is TRBV6-2 or TRBV6-3 and J is TRBJ2-7, with D perhaps TRBD2 (6 bases). Germline lookup yields CDR1 MNHEY and CDR2 SVGEGT. The CDR3 is 16 residues long. Trimming cost V 7 bases and J 5 bases, with 24 bases left between them. The CDR3 bases are TGTGCCAGCAACCCCGCCGGGACTCAAGGGGTCCACGAGCAGTACTTC. Amino acids: CASNPAGTQGVHEQYF.

Many counts were recorded for this clonotype. The genes are TRBV5-1 and TRBJ2-7; TRBD1 agrees at 8 bases. Looked up from germline, CDR1 is SGHRS and CDR2 is YFSETQ. V lost 4 bases and J lost 4; bases outside the gene matches: 7. The CDR3 consists of 14 residues. CDR3 region: CASSPGQGLYEQYF. CDR3 in DNA: TGCGCCAGCAGCCCAGGACAGGGTTTGTACGAGCAGTACTTC.

This clonotype was counted a few times. The V gene is TRBV7-6, the J gene TRBJ2-5; D is ambiguous. CDR3 length: 12 residues. The V gene lost 5 bases and the J gene lost 5 bases, with 9 bases spanning the gap. Per the germline V gene, CDR1 is SGHVS and CDR2 is FNYEAQ. CDR3 DNA: TGTGCCAGCAGCCACTCCGGGGAGACCCAGTACTTC. This gives the protein CASSHSGETQYF.